A selection of T cell receptor beta chains follows, all from one sample in a study of STAT3 mutations in large granular lymphocyte leukemia. Clones were read by immunoSEQ multiplex PCR, and TCRdb kept only the in-frame ones, dropping some. The repertoire holds some 30,000 clones, with approximately 86% as singletons. The sequencing input was peripheral blood mononuclear cells. The receptor set was obtained from a man in his 60s with T-cell large granular lymphocyte leukemia. Some clones in this sample may be carry-over from other donors' samples. The CDR3 runs from the conserved cysteine through the conserved F or W. The D gene is left open where the match is weak. A row's size may be missing; if present it is once, few, many or a size class.

j_gene | v_gene | d_gene | abundance | CDR3nt | CDR3aa
TRBJ1-2 | TRBV18 | TRBD1 | . | TGTGCCAGCTCACAGACAGGGGCCCGGGACTATGGCTACACCTTC | CASSQTGARDYGYTF
TRBJ1-5 | TRBV6-1 | . | . | TGTGCCAGCAGTGAGACACGTAATAGCAATCAGCCCCAGCATTTT | CASSETRNSNQPQHF
TRBJ2-5 | TRBV7-2 | TRBD1 | . | TGTGCCAGCAGCATACAGGGGGCACAAGAGACCCAGTACTTC | CASSIQGAQETQYF
TRBJ1-2 | TRBV29-1 | . | . | TGCAGCGTTCGGGGCCAACCCCATGGCTACACCTTC | CSVRGQPHGYTF
TRBJ2-3 | TRBV10-2 | TRBD2 | . | TGCGCCAGCAGTGGGGGACTAGCGGGATCAGATACGCAGTATTTT | CASSGGLAGSDTQYF
TRBJ2-5 | TRBV7-9 | TRBD1 | . | TGTGCCAGCAGCCCTTCGGGACAGGGTCTTCGCTTTGCCCAAGAGACCCAGTACTTC | CASSPSGQGLRFAQETQYF
TRBJ2-7 | TRBV30 | . | . | TGTGCCTGGAGTTCAACACTCTCCGGCGAGCAGTACTTC | CAWSSTLSGEQYF
TRBJ2-7 | TRBV28 | . | . | TGTGCCAGCAGTTTCTCATTAGGACGGCTAACCTACGAGCAGTACTTC | CASSFSLGRLTYEQYF
TRBJ2-7 | TRBV7-9 | . | . | TGTGCCAGCAGCTTAAGGTCGGGTAACTACGAGCAGTACTTC | CASSLRSGNYEQYF
TRBJ2-7 | TRBV4-3 | . | . | TGCGCCAGCAGCGCCCGGGACTTACCCTACGAGCAGTACTTC | CASSARDLPYEQYF
TRBJ2-5 | TRBV18 | TRBD2 | once | TGTGCCAGCTGCGTAGCGGGAGGGTACCAAGAGACCCAGTACTTC | CASCVAGGYQETQYF
TRBJ1-1 | TRBV10-3 | TRBD1 | . | TGTGCCATCAGTGACGACAGGGGAAGCACTGAAGCTTTCTTT | CAISDDRGSTEAFF
TRBJ2-7 | TRBV5-1 | TRBD1 | . | TGCGCCAGCAGCTTGGGACAGGGGTCCTACGAGCAGTACTTC | CASSLGQGSYEQYF
TRBJ1-1 | TRBV9 | . | . | TGTGCCAGCAGCGTAGCAGGGATGAACACTGAAGCTTTCTTT | CASSVAGMNTEAFF
TRBJ2-5 | TRBV15 | TRBD2 | . | TGTGCCACCAGCAGAGATCTAGCTAGCGGGGAAGAGACCCAGTACTTC | CATSRDLASGEETQYF
TRBJ2-2 | TRBV7-9 | . | . | TGTGCCAGCAGCTTAGACCCATACACCGGGGAGCTGTTTTTT | CASSLDPYTGELFF
TRBJ2-7 | TRBV7-9 | . | . | TGTGCCAGCAGCCCGAATTACGAGCAGTACTTC | CASSPNYEQYF
TRBJ2-3 | TRBV5-1 | TRBD2 | . | TGCGCCAGCAGCTTGGCCGGGACTAGCGGCACAGATACGCAGTATTTT | CASSLAGTSGTDTQYF
TRBJ1-4 | TRBV28 | . | . | TGTGCCAGCAGTACTCCCTCCGAAAAACTGTTTTTT | CASSTPSEKLFF
TRBJ2-6 | TRBV25-1 | . | . | TGTGCCACCCAGGGGTTCGGGGCCAACGTCCTGACTTTC | CATQGFGANVLTF
TRBJ1-6 | TRBV9 | TRBD1 | . | TGTGCCAGCAGCGTAGAAGGGACAGGGGGTTATAATTCACCCCTCCACTTT | CASSVEGTGGYNSPLHF
TRBJ2-7 | TRBV18 | TRBD1 | . | TGTGCCAGCTCACCGGGACAGGGGATTAACGAGCAGTACTTC | CASSPGQGINEQYF
TRBJ1-3 | TRBV30 | . | . | TGTGCCTGGAATTTGGGGGACTCTGGAAACACCATATATTTT | CAWNLGDSGNTIYF
TRBJ2-2 | TRBV4-2 | . | . | TGTGCCAGCAGCCCCCCAGACACGAACACCGGGGAGCTGTTTTTT | CASSPPDTNTGELFF
TRBJ2-5 | TRBV9 | TRBD2 | . | TGTGCCAGCAGCGTAGAGACTAGCGGCAAAGAGACCCAGTACTTC | CASSVETSGKETQYF
TRBJ1-4 | TRBV4-1 | . | . | TGCGCCAGCGGGACGCTCATCGGGGAAAAACTGTTTTTT | CASGTLIGEKLFF
TRBJ1-1 | TRBV28 | . | . | TGTGCCAGCAGTCCCCGCGCAGGGGAGATGAACACTGAAGCTTTCTTT | CASSPRAGEMNTEAFF
TRBJ1-5 | TRBV7-2 | TRBD1 | . | TGTGCCAGCAGCCCGCGTGGGACAGGGGGTTTTAGCAATCAGCCCCAGCATTTT | CASSPRGTGGFSNQPQHF
TRBJ1-6 | TRBV18 | . | few | TGTGCCAGCTCACCACCGGGCGGGAATTCACCCCTCCACTTT | CASSPPGGNSPLHF
TRBJ2-3 | TRBV2 | . | . | TGTGCCAGCAGCCCCGCACTAGCACTCACAGATACGCAGTATTTT | CASSPALALTDTQYF